Detailed here is one T cell receptor beta chain. What antigen it recognizes has not been identified. The observed sequence ends 3 residues before the CDR3 terminus, with the missing tail filled in from the germline J gene. Using the immunoSEQ assay, multiplex PCR amplified TCR beta CDR3 regions from an average of approximately 1.1 ug of genomic DNA per sample. Primer bias was corrected in the assay by using a complete synthetic TCR repertoire to establish an amplification baseline. The amplicons were sequenced on the Illumina platform. The authors' analysis ran thus. Sequences were error-corrected by clustering with frequency ratios and a modified nearest-neighbor algorithm and were then analyzed in the immunoSEQ Analyzer with IMGT gene definitions. At each rarefaction depth, TCR richness and evenness were averaged over 20 rarefaction repeats, and samples with fewer sequences than the depth were excluded. Wilcoxon rank sum tests with FDR correction were used to compare V, D and J gene relative abundances between the groups. An intraclass correlation of about 96% for TCR richness and an average of roughly 83% across 65 or so gene segments were obtained from the blinded duplicates. Drawn from immuneACCESS, this table holds only the in-frame rearrangements with V and J called that TCRdb kept. Clones are partly lost; checked studies trace under half to an unresolved V gene and leave the rest unexplained. V, J and clone size are those of that table, while D and trimming were read from the DNA. The record for this sample contains over 10,000 clones. Roughly 9.4% of the sample rests with the top ten.

This sample is drawn from a study of T cells in women clearing cervical HPV infection (dated by TCRdb to 2016 to 2019). General notes on the study: The cases were about 25 women with histologically confirmed HPV16-related CIN3 or worse, and 2 of these cases were invasive cancers. Cases and controls were matched on age within five years and on year of sample collection. The exploratory proof-of-principle case-control study was nested within the Guanacaste HPV Natural History Study in Costa Rica and compared TCR repertoires across cervical HPV16 outcomes. Cases had a median age of roughly 30 years compared with approximately 41 for controls, and baseline characteristics showed no significant differences between the groups. HLA typing was available for only a few women, so HLA type could not be excluded as a confounder. Five blinded duplicates per group were added as quality controls, so that roughly 60 samples were obtained: about 50 participants and some 10 replicates. Blood from cases was drawn at the visit where the lesion was first identified, while blood from controls was drawn once the infection was no longer detected. The controls were about 26 women whose single incident HPV16 infection cleared within 12 months with no development of precancer or cancer. In the parent cohort, 9,000 to 13,000 women aged 18 or older were enrolled in Guanacaste, Costa Rica, during 1993 to 1994 and were followed for 7 to 8 years. Among cases, blood sampling came a median of roughly 150 days after lesion detection, with an interquartile range of about 85 to 230 days. Beyond this particular receptor, the publication reports: Cases had lower TRBV6-7 relative abundance than controls (approximately 0.1% versus 0.16%; Bonferroni P = 0.0008). By combining richness with V gene abundances, random forest classifiers separated cases from controls with an estimated AUC of roughly 0.84. The cross-sectional design could not show whether the associations came before the infection or were a result of it, and neither effector/memory subsets nor HPV-specific T cells were isolated. Because T-cell numbers per sample were unknown, differences in richness could reflect varying T-cell content rather than repertoire biology. TCR repertoire richness was significantly higher in CIN3+ cases than in controls across sequencing depths, while evenness did not differ.

Every participant had a single incident cervical HPV16 infection, and prevalent HPV16 infections were excluded. Cervical HPV DNA was detected by MY09/MY11 PCR, and genotyping was performed by dot-blot hybridization. More than 14 mL of heparinized blood were centrifuged, and the buffy coat was split into aliquots, frozen at -30 degrees C, and then kept at -80 degrees C. QIAGEN kits were used to extract genomic DNA from the buffy coat specimens. V is clipped by 4 bases and J by 3 bases, and the sequence between their germline boundaries is 9 bases long. Inclusive of the bounding cysteine and phenylalanine, the CDR3 is 13 residues long. The DNA covers only part of the CDR3, 30 bases in frame from base 1. CDR1 and CDR2 were assigned from the germline V gene as SGHTA and FQGNSA.

Specimen: blood buffy coat. The chain joins TRBV7-2 to TRBJ1-1; a tentative D match to TRBD1 spans 6 bases. This sequence originates from a woman aged 18-70 years with a cervical HPV16 infection that either progressed to CIN3+ or cleared (not recorded which). The CDR3: CASSWKGDTEAFF. The sequenced part of the CDR3 DNA is TGTGCCAGCAGCTGGAAGGGGGACACTGAA.